Listed below are T cell receptor beta chains from one sample, sequenced in a study of blood T cells in healthy people across ages. MiXCR was run by TCRdb on the 5' RACE reads, yielding one entry per CDR3 protein. This table has roughly 700,000 distinct CDR3 sequences, 20% to 25% appearing once. These same data were also listed under a study on T cells of mothers and their children.

Sequencing was performed on blood. The receptors derive from a boy younger than 18 in good health. Both conserved end residues are trimmed from each CDR3.

j_gene: TRBJ1-4
v_gene: TRBV7-2
CDR3aa: ASSLGTATNEKLF

j_gene: .
v_gene: TRBV5-1
CDR3aa: ASSLVTEPYEQY

j_gene: TRBJ2-3
v_gene: TRBV7-2
CDR3aa: ASSFEGTSTDTQY

j_gene: TRBJ2-3
v_gene: TRBV20-1
CDR3aa: SARRLASTDTQY

j_gene: TRBJ1-4
v_gene: TRBV20-1
CDR3aa: SSYFGTEKLF

j_gene: .
v_gene: TRBV2
CDR3aa: ASSEGRTPTQY

j_gene: TRBJ2-5
v_gene: TRBV5-1
CDR3aa: ASRQDWHQETQY

j_gene: TRBJ2-7
v_gene: TRBV28
CDR3aa: ASSPRFADSTYEQY

j_gene: TRBJ2-7
v_gene: TRBV29-1
CDR3aa: SVGDREEQY

j_gene: TRBJ2-5
v_gene: TRBV2
CDR3aa: ASRVGALETQY

j_gene: TRBJ2-7
v_gene: TRBV29-1
CDR3aa: SVEASTFKGFYEQY

j_gene: TRBJ2-5
v_gene: TRBV7-2
CDR3aa: ASSLRVAGGQETQY

j_gene: TRBJ2-3
v_gene: TRBV12-3/TRBV12-4
CDR3aa: ASSRNLAGAGEDTQY

j_gene: TRBJ2-5
v_gene: TRBV20-1
CDR3aa: SALDRGVETQY

j_gene: TRBJ2-5
v_gene: TRBV6-5
CDR3aa: ASIPKTGDQETQY

j_gene: TRBJ2-7
v_gene: TRBV12-3/TRBV12-4
CDR3aa: ASGQGKYEQY

j_gene: TRBJ2-4
v_gene: TRBV18
CDR3aa: ASSQQEGIPNIQY

j_gene: TRBJ2-5
v_gene: TRBV2
CDR3aa: ASKREGETQY

j_gene: .
v_gene: TRBV29-1
CDR3aa: SVGPPRGDNEQF

j_gene: TRBJ2-5
v_gene: TRBV7-6
CDR3aa: ASSPWTSGTQETQY

j_gene: TRBJ1-2
v_gene: TRBV12-3/TRBV12-4
CDR3aa: ASSLTGIRGYT